These T cell receptor beta chains were read from a single sample in a study of beta chain features in type 1 diabetes. This table comes from immunoSEQ multiplex PCR, and its TCRdb copy is limited to in-frame clones, with some not included. The sample includes about 140,000 clones, 6.9% of them seen just once. Material for sequencing was central memory CD4+ T cells from blood. These receptors were obtained from a woman aged 30 to 39 in good health. The CDR3 runs from the conserved cysteine through the conserved F or W. Fields, in order: D gene, CDR3 length, J gene, V gene, clone size, CDR3 protein, CDR3 DNA. D genes are given only for firm matches. Part of the rows lack a size; the others show once, few, many or a class for expanded clones.

TRBD2 | 16 | TRBJ2-7 | TRBV4-3 | . | CASSQELAGSSYEQYF | TGCGCCAGCAGCCAAGAACTAGCGGGGAGCTCCTACGAGCAGTACTTC
TRBD1 | 15 | TRBJ2-1 | TRBV18 | few | CASSPSRDRGGEQFF | TGTGCCAGCTCACCGAGCCGGGACAGGGGCGGTGAGCAGTTCTTC
. | 14 | TRBJ2-3 | TRBV6-5 | few | CASSYETSGNSQYF | TGTGCCAGCAGTTACGAGACGTCAGGGAATTCGCAGTATTTT
TRBD2 | 16 | TRBJ2-7 | TRBV5-6 | . | CASSTRTSGETGEQYF | TGTGCCAGCAGCACCCGGACTAGCGGGGAAACGGGCGAGCAGTACTTC
. | 13 | TRBJ1-1 | TRBV18 | few | CASSPPVNTEAFF | TGTGCCAGCTCACCACCCGTTAACACTGAAGCTTTCTTT
. | 13 | TRBJ1-4 | TRBV29-1 | . | CSVEVPSGEKLFF | TGCAGCGTTGAAGTTCCTAGTGGTGAAAAACTGTTTTTT
. | 15 | TRBJ2-1 | TRBV4-3 | few | CASSQEEGRSNEQFF | TGCGCCAGCAGCCAAGAAGAGGGCCGCTCCAATGAGCAGTTCTTC
TRBD2 | 15 | TRBJ2-1 | TRBV6-1 | . | CASSEGAGGDNEQFF | TGTGCCAGCAGTGAAGGGGCGGGAGGAGACAATGAGCAGTTCTTC
. | 14 | TRBJ1-5 | TRBV21-1 | . | CASSRGGRDQPQHF | TGTGCCAGCTCAAGAGGGGGCAGGGATCAGCCCCAGCATTTT
TRBD1 | 16 | TRBJ2-5 | TRBV15 | few | CATSTYVTGAQETQYF | TGTGCCACCAGCACCTACGTGACAGGGGCACAAGAGACCCAGTACTTC
. | 13 | TRBJ2-5 | TRBV19 | few | CASSRAFQETQYF | TGTGCCAGTAGCCGAGCTTTCCAAGAGACCCAGTACTTC
. | 14 | TRBJ2-5 | TRBV4-3 | few | CASTREGGVETQYF | TGCGCCAGCACCCGCGAAGGAGGAGTGGAGACCCAGTACTTC
TRBD1 | 16 | TRBJ2-6 | TRBV4-2 | medium-sized | CAGGQGSISGANVLTF | TGTGCGGGGGGACAGGGTTCCATCTCTGGGGCCAACGTCCTGACTTTC
. | 15 | TRBJ2-3 | TRBV28 | . | CASRGHGSSTDTQYF | TGTGCCAGCAGGGGGCACGGGTCTAGCACAGATACGCAGTATTTT
. | 11 | TRBJ1-1 | TRBV20-1 | few | CSAREGKQAFF | TGCAGTGCTAGGGAGGGGAAACAAGCTTTCTTT
TRBD1 | 16 | TRBJ2-5 | TRBV5-4 | many | CASSLGTGTGGETQYF | TGTGCCAGCAGCTTGGGGACCGGGACAGGAGGAGAGACCCAGTACTTC
TRBD1 | 15 | TRBJ2-7 | TRBV15 | few | CATSRDPGTGGEQYF | TGTGCCACCAGCAGAGATCCCGGGACAGGGGGCGAGCAGTACTTC
. | 16 | TRBJ2-7 | TRBV6-5 | once | CASSYGSAVVSYEQYF | TGTGCCAGCAGTTACGGGTCTGCGGTCGTATCCTACGAGCAGTACTTC
TRBD2 | 12 | TRBJ2-1 | TRBV7-2 | . | CASSGTTRQQFF | TGTGCCAGCAGCGGGACTACCCGTCAGCAGTTCTTC
TRBD1 | 15 | TRBJ2-2 | TRBV30 | . | CAWSVQGAHTGELFF | TGTGCCTGGAGTGTACAGGGGGCGCACACCGGGGAGCTGTTTTTT
. | 14 | TRBJ2-5 | TRBV23-1 | . | CASSVLAPQETQYF | TGCGCCAGCAGCGTGCTAGCCCCACAAGAGACCCAGTACTTC
. | 14 | TRBJ1-5 | TRBV10-3 | . | CAISDSSGGQPQHF | TGTGCCATCAGTGACTCGTCCGGGGGTCAGCCCCAGCATTTT
. | 12 | TRBJ2-7 | TRBV30 | . | CAGGAGTYEQYF | TGTGCCGGGGGGGCGGGGACCTACGAGCAGTACTTC
. | 14 | TRBJ2-7 | TRBV7-2 | . | CASSADLWVYEQYF | TGTGCCAGCAGCGCGGATCTGTGGGTCTACGAGCAGTACTTC
. | 12 | TRBJ1-5 | TRBV28 | few | CASSSNNQPQHF | TGTGCCAGCAGTTCCAACAATCAGCCCCAGCATTTT
. | 17 | TRBJ2-7 | TRBV28 | . | CASSLVLFVDGSYEQYF | TGTGCCAGCAGTTTAGTGCTTTTCGTCGACGGGTCCTACGAGCAGTACTTC
TRBD2 | 15 | TRBJ2-2 | TRBV10-3 | many | CATSSLAGYTGELFF | TGTGCCACCAGCTCCCTAGCGGGTTACACCGGGGAGCTGTTTTTT
TRBD1 | 14 | TRBJ1-4 | TRBV15 | . | CATSRGQGNEKLFF | TGTGCCACCAGCAGGGGACAGGGTAATGAAAAACTGTTTTTT
TRBD2 | 15 | TRBJ2-3 | TRBV7-8 | few | CASSKRESSTDTQYF | TGTGCCAGCAGCAAGCGGGAGTCTAGCACAGATACGCAGTATTTT
. | 13 | TRBJ1-5 | TRBV30 | . | CAWSGGPGQPQHF | TGTGCCTGGAGTGGAGGGCCGGGTCAGCCCCAGCATTTT
TRBD2 | 15 | TRBJ2-1 | TRBV7-2 | . | CASSLGLAGVAEQFF | TGTGCCAGCAGCTTGGGACTAGCGGGAGTTGCTGAGCAGTTCTTC
TRBD1 | 13 | TRBJ1-2 | TRBV18 | . | CASSPDRVAGYTF | TGTGCCAGCTCACCAGACAGGGTAGCTGGCTACACCTTC
TRBD2 | 14 | TRBJ2-3 | TRBV5-4 | . | CASSLGLAGDTQYF | TGTGCCAGCAGCTTGGGTCTAGCGGGAGATACGCAGTATTTT